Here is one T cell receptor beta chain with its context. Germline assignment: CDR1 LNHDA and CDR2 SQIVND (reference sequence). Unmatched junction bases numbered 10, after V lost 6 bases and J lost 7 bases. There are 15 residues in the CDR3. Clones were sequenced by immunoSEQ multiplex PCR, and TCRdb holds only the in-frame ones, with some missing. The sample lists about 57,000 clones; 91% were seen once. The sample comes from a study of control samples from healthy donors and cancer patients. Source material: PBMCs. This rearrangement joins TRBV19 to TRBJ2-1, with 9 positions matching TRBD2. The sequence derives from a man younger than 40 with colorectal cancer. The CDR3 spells CASSPIAGEENEQFF. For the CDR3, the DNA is TGTGCCAGTAGCCCAATAGCGGGGGAGGAAAATGAGCAGTTCTTC.